This TCR beta chain was retrieved from a study of type 1 regulatory T cells. Overall study context: T-allo10 is an in vitro-generated, Tr1-enriched CD4 T cell product specific for alloantigen.

Germline CDR1 and CDR2: SGHVS and FQNEAQ. V lost 0 bases and J 1 base, leaving 9 bases between the germline ends. The CDR3 length is 15 residues. Using its own MiXCR run on the reads, TCRdb lists one record per CDR3 protein. Here the sample spans 80,000 to 100,000 distinct CDR3 sequences, about a third being singletons. Sequenced: CD4+ T cells, either the whole sample or a sorted fraction (not recorded which). This receptor was obtained from a human donor in good health. The chain carries TRBV7-8 and TRBJ1-1, with no clear D. CDR3 bases: TGTGCCAGCAGCTTAGCGTTAGGCCCGAACACTGAAGCTTTCTTT. Protein: CASSLALGPNTEAFF.